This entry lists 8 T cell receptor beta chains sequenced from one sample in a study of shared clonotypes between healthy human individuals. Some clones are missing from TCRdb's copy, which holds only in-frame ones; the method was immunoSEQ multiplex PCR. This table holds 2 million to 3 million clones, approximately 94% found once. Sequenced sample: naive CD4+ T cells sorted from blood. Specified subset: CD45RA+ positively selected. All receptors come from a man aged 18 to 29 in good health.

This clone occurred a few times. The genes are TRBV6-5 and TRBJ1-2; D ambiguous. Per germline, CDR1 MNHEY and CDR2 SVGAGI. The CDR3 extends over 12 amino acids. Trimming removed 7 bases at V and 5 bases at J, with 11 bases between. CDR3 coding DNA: TGTGCCAGCACCAAAGGGCTGTATGGCTACACCTTC. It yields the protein CASTKGLYGYTF.

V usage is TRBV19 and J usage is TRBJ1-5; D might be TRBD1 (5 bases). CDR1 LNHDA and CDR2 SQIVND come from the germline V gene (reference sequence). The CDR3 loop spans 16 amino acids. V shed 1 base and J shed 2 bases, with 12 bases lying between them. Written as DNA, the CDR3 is TGTGCCAGTAGTATAGTTCCACAGGCCGGCAATCAGCCCCAGCATTTT. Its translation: CASSIVPQAGNQPQHF. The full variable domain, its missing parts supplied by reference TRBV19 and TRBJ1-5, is DGGITQSPKYLFRKEGQNVTLSCEQNLNHDAMYWYRQDPGQGLRLIYYSQIVNDFQKGDIAEGYSVSREKKESFPLTVTSAQKNPTAFYLCASSIVPQAGNQPQHFGDGTRLSIL.

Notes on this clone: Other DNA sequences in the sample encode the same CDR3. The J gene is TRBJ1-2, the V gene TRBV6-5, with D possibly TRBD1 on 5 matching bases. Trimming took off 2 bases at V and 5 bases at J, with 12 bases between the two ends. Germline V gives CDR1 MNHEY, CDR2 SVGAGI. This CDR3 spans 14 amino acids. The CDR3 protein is CASSYGGPGYGYTF. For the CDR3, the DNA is TGTGCCAGCAGTTACGGGGGTCCGGGGTATGGCTACACCTTC.

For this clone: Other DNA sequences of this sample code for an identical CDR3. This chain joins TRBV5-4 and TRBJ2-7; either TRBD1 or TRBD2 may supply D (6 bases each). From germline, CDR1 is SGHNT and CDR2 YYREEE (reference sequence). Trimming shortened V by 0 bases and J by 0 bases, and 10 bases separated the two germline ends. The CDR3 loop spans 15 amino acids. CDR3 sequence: CASSLAGASSYEQYF. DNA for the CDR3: TGTGCCAGCAGCTTGGCGGGGGCGAGCTCCTACGAGCAGTACTTC.

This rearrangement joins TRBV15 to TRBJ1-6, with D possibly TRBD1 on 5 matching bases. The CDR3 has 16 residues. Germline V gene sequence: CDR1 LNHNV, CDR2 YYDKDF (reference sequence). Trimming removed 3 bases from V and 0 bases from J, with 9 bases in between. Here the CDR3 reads CATSRGEGSYNSPLHF. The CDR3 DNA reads TGTGCCACCAGCAGGGGGGAAGGCTCCTATAATTCACCCCTCCACTTT.

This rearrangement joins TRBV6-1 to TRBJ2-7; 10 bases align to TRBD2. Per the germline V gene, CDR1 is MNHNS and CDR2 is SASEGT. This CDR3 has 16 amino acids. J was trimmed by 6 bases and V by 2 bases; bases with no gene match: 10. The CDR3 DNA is TGTGCCAGCAGTGAACCAGCGGGGGGGCCCTGGGCCGAGCAGTACTTC. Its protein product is CASSEPAGGPWAEQYF.

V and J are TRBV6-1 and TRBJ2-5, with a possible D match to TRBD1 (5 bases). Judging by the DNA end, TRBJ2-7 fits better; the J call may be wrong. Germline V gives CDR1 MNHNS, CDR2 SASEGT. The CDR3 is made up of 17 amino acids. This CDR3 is CASSEAPFGASSYEQYF. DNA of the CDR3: TGTGCCAGCAGTGAAGCCCCGTTTGGGGCCTCCTCCTACGAGCAGTACTTC.

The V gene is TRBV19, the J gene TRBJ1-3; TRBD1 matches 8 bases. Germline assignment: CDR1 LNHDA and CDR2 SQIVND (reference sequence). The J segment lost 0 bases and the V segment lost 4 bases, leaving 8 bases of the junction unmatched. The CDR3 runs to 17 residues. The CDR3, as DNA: TGTGCCAGTAGTAAGTGGACAGGGTACTTCTCTGGAAACACCATATATTTT. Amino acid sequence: CASSKWTGYFSGNTIYF.